The clone carrying this T cell receptor (beta chain) turned up a few times. Its cognate antigen is unknown. A much bigger clone sits one base away, suggesting this may be a read error. This specimen belongs to a study of T cells in Graves' hyperthyroidism and ophthalmopathy. Study-level points and caveats: Ophthalmopathy was distinguished from stable hyperthyroidism by 13 V-J signatures.

This CDR3 is 15 amino acids long. The germline gives CDR1 LNHNV, CDR2 YYDKDF (reference sequence). It was uncontrolled infection, other autoimmune disease, pregnancy or lactation that excluded patients. Authors of the study amplified TCR beta CDR3 regions from RNA transcripts. During a first-round RT-PCR of the TCR CDR3, the HTBI primer set was used. TCRdb called the multiplex PCR reads again in MiXCR, with one record for every CDR3 protein. The sample yields a few hundred thousand distinct CDR3 sequences, roughly 50% seen once. The sample taken for sequencing was peripheral blood or thyroid tissue (not recorded which). The rearrangement uses TRBV15 and TRBJ1-1; 8 nucleotides align to TRBD1. This sequence was found in a woman aged 18-29 years with Graves' hyperthyroidism. The CDR3 is CAASRRWQGALRAFF. For the CDR3, the DNA is TGTGCCGCCAGCCGACGGTGGCAGGGGGCCCTGAGGGCTTTCTTT.